One sample yielded the 24 T cell receptor beta chains listed below, sequenced in a study of shared clonotypes between healthy human individuals. Cells designated naive CD8 were CD45RO-negative and were positively selected for CCR7, with terminally differentiated effector memory CD45RA+ cells excluded. Libraries were prepared by immunoSEQ multiplex PCR; TCRdb keeps only in-frame clonotypes and omits some of them. The table has millions of clones, just under 95% seen once. The sequenced material came from naive CD8+ T cells sorted from blood. The receptors stem from a man aged 18 to 30 in good health.

The chain couples TRBV2 to TRBJ2-1; TRBD1 matches at 8 bases. Germline CDR1 reads SNHLY; CDR2 reads FYNNEI. The CDR3 length is 14 residues. The V and J ends lost 8 bases and 2 bases, in that order; junction bases with no gene match: 5. Here the CDR3 reads CASATGATYNEQFF. CDR3 nucleotide sequence: TGTGCCAGCGCGACAGGGGCAACCTACAATGAGCAGTTCTTC. Combining the CDR3 with reference TRBV2 and TRBJ2-1 gives the whole variable domain EPEVTQTPSHQVTQMGQEVILRCVPISNHLYFYWYRQILGQKVEFLVSFYNNEISEKSEIFDDQFSVERPDGSNFTLKIRSTKLEDSAMYFCASATGATYNEQFFGPGTRLTVL.

The chain couples TRBV29-1 to TRBJ2-2, with D hard to call. Germline V lookup: CDR1 SQVTM, CDR2 ANQGSEA. The CDR3 length is 14 residues. Trimming took 6 bases from V and 4 from J, leaving 15 bases between them. As DNA, the CDR3 is TGCAGCGTATACGCTGGCTCGGGCACCGGGGAGCTGTTTTTT. Protein sequence: CSVYAGSGTGELFF.

This clone was recorded once. The genes are TRBV13 and TRBJ2-7; D possibly corresponds to TRBD2 (6 bases). Per germline, CDR1 PRHDT and CDR2 FYEKMQ (reference sequence). The CDR3 has 15 amino acids. V shed 3 bases and J shed 3 bases, with 15 bases lying between them. The CDR3 bases are TGTGCCAGCAGCTTCGGCGGGGAGAACCACTACGAGCAGTACTTC. Translation gives CASSFGGENHYEQYF.

The rearrangement uses TRBV7-2 and TRBJ2-5; 8 bases agree with TRBD2. The V and J ends lost 10 bases and 5 bases, in that order; junction bases with no gene match: 9. Germline CDR1 reads SGHTA; CDR2 reads FQGNSA. The CDR3 covers 13 residues. In DNA, the CDR3 is TGTGCCACGGGATTGGCGGGGGGCGAGACCCAGTACTTC. Protein product: CATGLAGGETQYF. Full variable domain (outside the CDR3, taken from reference TRBV7-2 and TRBJ2-5): GAGVSQSPSNKVTEKGKDVELRCDPISGHTALYWYRQSLGQGLEFLIYFQGNSAPDKSGLPSDRFSAERTGGSVSTLTIQRTQQEDSAVYLCATGLAGGETQYFGPGTRLLVL.

CDR3 in amino acids: CASSVEGAGVDREQYF. In DNA, the CDR3 is TGTGCCAGCAGCGTCGAGGGAGCGGGAGTAGACCGCGAGCAGTACTTC. The genes are TRBV9 and TRBJ2-7, with 8 bases aligning to TRBD2. The CDR3 sequence is 16 residues long. Germline CDR1 reads SGDLS; CDR2 reads YYNGEE. The ends lost 2 bases at V and 6 bases at J; junction bases unmatched: 13. Full variable domain (remainder filled in from reference TRBV9 and TRBJ2-7): DSGVTQTPKHLITATGQRVTLRCSPRSGDLSVYWYQQSLDQGLQFLIQYYNGEERAKGNILERFSAQQFPDLHSELNLSSLELGDSALYFCASSVEGAGVDREQYFGPGTRLTVT.

The rearrangement joins TRBV5-6 to TRBJ2-7; 10 positions agree with TRBD1. Germline CDR1 SGHDT, CDR2 YYEEEE. V was pared by 2 bases and J by 5 bases, with 4 bases of the junction left unmatched. The CDR3 spans 14 residues. The CDR3 DNA follows: TGTGCCAGCAGCTTTGGGACAGGGGTAGACGAGCAGTACTTC. Protein sequence: CASSFGTGVDEQYF.

The genes are TRBV10-1 and TRBJ2-7; D possibly matches TRBD1 or TRBD2 (6 bases each). V lost 0 bases and J 3 bases, leaving 15 bases between the germline ends. The CDR3 is 16 amino acids. CDR1 is WNHNN and CDR2 is SYGVQD in the germline V gene (reference sequence). The CDR3 here is CASSESTGDIDYEQYF. The CDR3 region has the DNA TGCGCCAGCAGTGAGTCGACGGGGGACATTGACTACGAGCAGTACTTC.

This chain links TRBV14 with TRBJ2-1, with D maybe TRBD2 (6 bases). The CDR3 is 17 amino acids. Germline CDR1 reads SGHDN; CDR2 reads FVKESK. V was pared by 3 bases and J by 7 bases, with 22 bases between. CDR3 sequence: CASSHFGTSYGSNEQFF. CDR3 DNA: TGTGCCAGCAGCCATTTTGGGACTTCCTACGGCTCAAATGAGCAGTTCTTC.

The J gene is TRBJ2-5, the V gene TRBV28; possibly TRBD1 for D (5 bases). Germline V gene sequence: CDR1 MDHEN, CDR2 SYDVKM. Trimming took 6 bases from V and 1 from J, leaving 12 bases between them. The CDR3 runs to 14 residues. This CDR3 is CASSNLGPQETQYF. CDR3 nucleotide sequence: TGTGCCAGCAGCAACTTGGGGCCCCAAGAGACCCAGTACTTC. The whole variable domain, filled in from reference TRBV28 and TRBJ2-5, reads DVKVTQSSRYLVKRTGEKVFLECVQDMDHENMFWYRQDPGLGLRLIYFSYDVKMKEKGDIPEGYSVSREKKERFSLILESASTNQTSMYLCASSNLGPQETQYFGPGTRLLVL.

This clone appeared once. This chain links TRBV2 with TRBJ2-7, with D hard to call. This CDR3 has 10 residues. V lost 8 bases to trimming and J lost 8 bases, with 10 bases between them. Germline CDR1 is SNHLY and CDR2 is FYNNEI. The CDR3 DNA sequence: TGTGCCAGCCAAACGTTCCAGCAGTACTTC. As protein: CASQTFQQYF.

This clone was seen a single time. The CDR3 region is CASSGTSGSYEQYF. CDR3 in DNA: TGCGCCAGCAGCGGGACTAGCGGGAGCTACGAGCAGTACTTC. The chain couples TRBV5-1 to TRBJ2-7, with 14 bases identical to TRBD2. The CDR3 has 14 amino acids. The V gene end was trimmed by 4 bases and the J gene end by 3 bases; junction bases not matched to a gene: 0. Germline lookup yields CDR1 SGHRS and CDR2 YFSETQ.

This clone was observed a single time. The V gene is TRBV29-1, the J gene TRBJ2-1; no definite D call. This CDR3 comprises 13 residues. V was trimmed by 6 bases and J by 4 bases, leaving 13 bases between them. The germline gives CDR1 SQVTM, CDR2 ANQGSEA. CDR3 loop: CSVVLAPYNEQFF. Written as DNA, the CDR3 is TGCAGCGTCGTACTTGCGCCTTACAATGAGCAGTTCTTC.

A remark on this clone: The same CDR3 also results from other DNA sequences found in this sample. This rearrangement joins TRBV2 to TRBJ2-7, with D tentatively TRBD1 (5 bases). CDR3 length: 13 amino acids. Germline V lookup: CDR1 SNHLY, CDR2 FYNNEI. The V end lost 7 bases, the J end lost 3 bases, and 13 bases lay between the germline ends. CDR3 bases: TGTGCCAGCACCGGACAAGGAGACTACGAGCAGTACTTC. Encoded protein: CASTGQGDYEQYF.

The rearrangement uses TRBV14 and TRBJ1-1, with TRBD1 identical over 7 bases. The germline gives CDR1 SGHDN, CDR2 FVKESK. CDR3 length: 14 residues. The V segment lost 1 base and the J segment 1 base; nucleotides outside the gene matches: 0. The CDR3 is CASSQAGGNTEAFF. The DNA of the CDR3 is TGTGCCAGCAGCCAAGCAGGGGGGAACACTGAAGCTTTCTTT. The full variable domain, its missing parts supplied by reference TRBV14 and TRBJ1-1, is EAGVTQFPSHSVIEKGQTVTLRCDPISGHDNLYWYRRVMGKEIKFLLHFVKESKQDESGMPNNRFLAERTGGTYSTLKVQPAELEDSGVYFCASSQAGGNTEAFFGQGTRLTVV.

V gene TRBV11-3 combines with J gene TRBJ2-7; possibly TRBD1 for D (6 bases). Germline values: CDR1 SGHNT, CDR2 YENEEA. Trimming took off 4 bases at V and 3 bases at J, with 10 bases between the two ends. The length of the CDR3 is 13 residues. The CDR3 loop reads CASSSGQHYEQYF. In DNA form, the CDR3 reads TGTGCCAGCAGCTCAGGACAGCACTACGAGCAGTACTTC.

The count of this clone is one. This sequence joins TRBV7-6 and TRBJ2-5, with TRBD2 identical over 11 bases. V lost 5 bases to trimming and J lost 2 bases; unmatched junction nucleotides: 7. Germline lookup yields CDR1 SGHVS and CDR2 FNYEAQ. The CDR3 is made up of 16 amino acids. CDR3 residues: CASSRGTSGFQETQYF. DNA for the CDR3: TGTGCCAGCAGCCGGGGGACTAGCGGATTTCAAGAGACCCAGTACTTC.

This clone was seen once. J is TRBJ2-5 and V is TRBV6-1; 7 nucleotides align to TRBD1. The CDR3 length is 15 residues. Germline loops: CDR1 MNHNS, CDR2 SASEGT. Trimming cost V 0 bases and J 5 bases; bases outside gene matches: 6. The CDR3: CASSEARTGGETQYF. As DNA, the CDR3 is TGTGCCAGCAGTGAAGCCAGGACAGGTGGGGAGACCCAGTACTTC.

The V call is TRBV11-2, the J call TRBJ1-4, with D possibly matching TRBD1 (5 bases). V lost 0 bases to trimming and J lost 3 bases, with 14 bases between them. Germline assignment: CDR1 SGHAT and CDR2 FQNNGV. The length of the CDR3 is 17 residues. The CDR3, as DNA: TGTGCCAGCAGCTTAGATGTCTCGGGGGGTCCTAATGAAAAACTGTTTTTT. It specifies CASSLDVSGGPNEKLFF.

The J gene is TRBJ2-3, the V gene TRBV19, with D hard to call. There are 14 residues in the CDR3. V dropped 5 bases and J dropped 5 bases, with 14 bases sitting between them. The germline CDR1 and CDR2 sequences are LNHDA and SQIVND (reference sequence). The CDR3 region is CASSSGLDLDTQYF. Here the CDR3 DNA reads TGTGCCAGTAGTTCGGGCTTAGACCTAGATACGCAGTATTTT.

The rearrangement joins TRBV4-1 to TRBJ1-2; 9 bases fit TRBD1. After removal of 4 bases from V and 2 bases from J, the junction contained 5 bases not matched to a gene. Germline V gene lookup returns CDR1 MGHRA and CDR2 YSYEKL. This CDR3 region has 15 residues. The CDR3: CASSPTGGSNYGYTF. The CDR3 bases are TGCGCCAGCAGCCCGACAGGGGGGTCCAACTATGGCTACACCTTC.

The gene calls are TRBV4-1 and TRBJ2-1; D possibly corresponds to TRBD1 (5 bases). Between the trimmed V and J ends, which lost 1 base and 10 bases, there was a span of 11 bases. The CDR3 is 13 amino acids. The germline gives CDR1 MGHRA, CDR2 YSYEKL. Here the CDR3 reads CASSQAQPGEQFF. The CDR3 bases are TGCGCCAGCAGCCAAGCCCAGCCAGGGGAGCAGTTCTTC.

The rearrangement joins TRBV10-2 to TRBJ1-6; D is possibly TRBD1 (6 bases). The V and J ends lost 3 bases and 5 bases respectively, with 14 bases between them. This CDR3 comprises 16 residues. Germline values: CDR1 WSHSY, CDR2 SAAADI. The CDR3 DNA is TGCGCCAGCAGTGAACCGTGGGCAGGGGATAATTCACCCCTCCACTTT. As protein: CASSEPWAGDNSPLHF.

CDR3 nucleotide sequence: TGTGCCAGCAGTGAAATGGGGAGCACAGATACGCAGTATTTT. This sequence encodes CASSEMGSTDTQYF. The chain links TRBV2 to TRBJ2-3; D call uncertain. The CDR3 runs to 14 residues. V lost 2 bases to trimming and J lost 0 bases, with 6 bases between them. The germline V gene encodes CDR1 SNHLY and CDR2 FYNNEI.

The chain uses TRBV14 and TRBJ1-1, with D hard to call. Germline V gene sequence: CDR1 SGHDN, CDR2 FVKESK. Trimming cost V 4 bases and J 0 bases, with 6 bases left between them. CDR3 size: 13 residues. The CDR3 DNA reads TGTGCCAGCAGCCGCCATCTGAACACTGAAGCTTTCTTT. It specifies CASSRHLNTEAFF.